This TCR beta chain was recorded in a study of T-cell reconstitution after alpha-beta-depleted transplantation in children. V dropped 2 bases and J dropped 1 base, with 14 bases sitting between them. CDR1 and CDR2 (germline): LGHNA, YNFKEQ. The CDR3 is 16 residues long. As it was prepared, the TCRbeta library received unique molecular identifiers. TCRdb reanalysed the PCR reads using MiXCR and keeps one entry per CDR3 protein. The sample yields about 980,000 distinct CDR3 sequences, about 29% seen once. This TCR was sampled from a boy under two years old who had a stem cell transplant for SCID, so the T cells may come from the graft donor. The specimen was PBMCs, mostly from graft donor cells, collected 360 days after TCRalphabeta/CD19-depleted stem cell transplant. The genes are TRBV4-2 and TRBJ1-1; D is possibly TRBD1 (5 bases). CDR3 sequence reads: CASSQHAQGPNTEAFF. The CDR3, as DNA: TGTGCCAGCAGCCAACATGCCCAGGGTCCGAACACTGAAGCTTTCTTT.